This entry concerns a single TCR beta chain. In the authors' methods: From reference gene primer amplification, estimates of nucleated cell counts were derived. Here immunoSEQ multiplex PCR was the method, and the copy in TCRdb shows in-frame clones only, minus some. That table furnishes V, J and clone size, whereas the DNA furnished D and trimming. The sample holds around 190,000 clones; about 90% are singletons and the top ten take less than 25%. This record comes from a study of blood T cell repertoires in COVID-19. Overall study context: The samples span acute and convalescent COVID-19 from the United States, Italy and Spain. T cells, B-cell-depleted T cells, or PBMCs supplied cDNA or gDNA.

Looked up from germline, CDR1 is LGHNA and CDR2 is YSLEER. Trimming cost V 4 bases and J 1 base, with 23 bases left between them. There are 18 residues in the CDR3. The sample consisted of peripheral blood. The V and J genes are TRBV4-3 and TRBJ2-7; possible D gene TRBD2, 6 bases. This receptor was identified in a man between 65 and 79 years old with active or convalescent COVID-19. The CDR3: CASSPNVGRRGRSYEQYF. The CDR3 DNA reads as TGCGCCAGCAGCCCAAACGTAGGACGGCGGGGTAGGTCCTACGAGCAGTACTTC.